Each of the 30 T cell receptor beta chains below was sequenced from the same sample in a study of cytomegalovirus exposure and HLA in healthy donors. The primer mix had 60 Vbeta and 13 Jbeta primers. Profiled with immunoSEQ multiplex PCR; TCRdb holds only in-frame clones, not every one. The sample records about 160,000 clones, roughly 77% being singletons. Sequenced sample: PBMCs. Receptors were obtained from a man between 25 and 39 years old in good health and CMV-seropositive.

This clone was picked up a small number of times. This chain uses TRBV5-1 with TRBJ2-7; 8 bases match TRBD1. The ends lost 4 bases at V and 2 bases at J; junction bases unmatched: 5. CDR1 is SGHRS and CDR2 is YFSETQ in the germline V gene. The CDR3 has 14 residues. The CDR3 DNA sequence: TGCGCCAGCAGCATAGGACAGGGAACCTACGAGCAGTACTTC. Translation: CASSIGQGTYEQYF.

The chain uses TRBV7-3 and TRBJ1-1; D ambiguous. The CDR3 has 16 residues. The germline CDR1 and CDR2 sequences are SGHTA and FQGTGA. V was trimmed by 5 bases and J by 0 bases, leaving 16 bases between them. The CDR3 loop is CASSPLRDTMNTEAFF. Here the CDR3 DNA reads TGTGCCAGCAGCCCCTTGAGGGATACTATGAACACTGAAGCTTTCTTT.

The chain uses TRBV5-8 and TRBJ1-5, with 7 nucleotides matching TRBD1. This CDR3 region has 15 residues. Trimming at V came to 3 bases and at J to 1 base, leaving 4 bases not matched to a gene. Per germline, CDR1 SGHTS and CDR2 YDEGEE. CDR3 amino acids: CASSWTGFSNQPQHF. Here the CDR3 DNA reads TGTGCCAGCAGCTGGACAGGATTCAGCAATCAGCCCCAGCATTTT.

This clone occurred a few times. The chain's CDR3 is CASSRDSRTANTEAFF. The CDR3 nucleotides read TGTGCCAGTAGTAGGGACAGCAGGACAGCGAACACTGAAGCTTTCTTT. The J gene is TRBJ1-1, the V gene TRBV19, with 7 bases fitting TRBD1. The germline V gene encodes CDR1 LNHDA and CDR2 SQIVND (reference sequence). V shed 4 bases and J 1 base; nucleotides not matched to a gene: 9. The CDR3 totals 16 residues.

The genes are TRBV28 and TRBJ2-3, with 12 positions matching TRBD1. Looked up from germline, CDR1 is MDHEN and CDR2 is SYDVKM. V shed 4 bases, J shed 5 bases, and the junction held 7 bases outside the gene matches. This CDR3 has 16 residues. This CDR3 is CASSSGTGGRVDTQYF. CDR3 in DNA: TGTGCCAGCAGTTCCGGGACAGGGGGCCGAGTAGATACGCAGTATTTT.

The V call is TRBV6-5, the J call TRBJ1-5; D perhaps matches TRBD1 (6 bases). Between the trimmed V and J ends, which lost 1 base and 0 bases, there was a span of 7 bases. Germline-derived CDR1 and CDR2 are MNHEY and SVGAGI. This CDR3 is built from 15 residues. CDR3 residues: CASSYYRDSNQPQHF. CDR3 nucleotides: TGTGCCAGCAGTTACTACAGGGATAGCAATCAGCCCCAGCATTTT.

This clone occurred a few times. The chain combines TRBV28 with TRBJ2-2, with TRBD2 as a possible D gene (5 bases). This CDR3 contains 12 residues. Trimming took off 8 bases at V and 1 base at J, with 5 bases between the two ends. Per the germline V gene, CDR1 is MDHEN and CDR2 is SYDVKM. The CDR3 loop is CASRGNTGELFF. CDR3 nucleotides: TGTGCCAGCCGGGGGAACACCGGGGAGCTGTTTTTT. The whole variable domain, remainder taken from reference TRBV28 and TRBJ2-2, is DVKVTQSSRYLVKRTGEKVFLECVQDMDHENMFWYRQDPGLGLRLIYFSYDVKMKEKGDIPEGYSVSREKKERFSLILESASTNQTSMYLCASRGNTGELFFGEGSRLTVL.

This sequence joins TRBV6-4 and TRBJ2-1, with 8 positions matching TRBD1. The CDR3 is 15 amino acids. V lost 2 bases, J lost 2 bases, and 2 bases stayed unmatched. Germline V lookup: CDR1 MRHNA, CDR2 SNTAGT. The CDR3 spells CASSDGTGPYNEQFF. CDR3 bases: TGTGCCAGCAGTGACGGGACAGGTCCCTACAATGAGCAGTTCTTC.

V and J are TRBV28 and TRBJ2-7; 9 bases are a match to TRBD1. This CDR3 has 17 amino acids. J gave up 0 bases and V 6 bases, and 12 bases lay outside the gene matches. The V gene's germline CDR1 is MDHEN and CDR2 SYDVKM. The CDR3, as DNA: TGTGCCAGCAGAGGACCGCGGACAGGGGAATTCTCCTACGAGCAGTACTTC. This codes for CASRGPRTGEFSYEQYF.

J is TRBJ2-3 and V is TRBV5-6, with D perhaps TRBD1 (5 bases). Trimming pared 0 bases from V and 0 bases from J, leaving 17 bases between. Germline CDR1 SGHDT, CDR2 YYEEEE. This CDR3 region has 18 residues. In nucleotides, the CDR3 is TGTGCCAGCAGCTTGGAAGTGTCATGGGGCATTAGCACAGATACGCAGTATTTT. Translating gives CASSLEVSWGISTDTQYF.

The chain links TRBV5-1 to TRBJ2-5; 9 bases are a match to TRBD1. Germline CDR1 SGHRS, CDR2 YFSETQ. The CDR3 runs 17 residues. J was trimmed by 2 bases and V by 0 bases; bases with no gene match: 8. This chain's CDR3 is CASSLDPRDRVQETQYF. The DNA of the CDR3 is TGCGCCAGCAGCTTGGACCCCCGGGACAGGGTACAAGAGACCCAGTACTTC.

The chain links TRBV7-9 to TRBJ1-2; D ambiguous. Trimming removed 1 base at V and 2 bases at J, with 8 bases between. The CDR3 covers 14 residues. CDR1 SEHNR and CDR2 FQNEAQ come from the germline V gene (reference sequence). The CDR3 here is CASSLVVGNYGYTF. The CDR3 DNA is TGTGCCAGCAGCTTAGTTGTCGGGAACTATGGCTACACCTTC.

This chain uses TRBV28 with TRBJ1-6; 8 positions agree with TRBD1. The germline gives CDR1 MDHEN, CDR2 SYDVKM. Losses at the gene ends were 6 bases for V and 6 bases for J; bases not matched to a gene: 13. This CDR3 comprises 17 residues. The DNA of the CDR3 is TGTGCCAGCAGATATAATACGAGGACAGGGATTAATTCACCCCTCCACTTT. Its protein is CASRYNTRTGINSPLHF.

The V and J genes are TRBV28 and TRBJ2-3; D possibly corresponds to TRBD1 (5 bases). In germline, CDR1 is MDHEN, CDR2 SYDVKM. This CDR3 has 15 residues. V lost 7 bases and J 6 bases, leaving 20 bases between the germline ends. Written as DNA, the CDR3 is TGTGCCAGCATCAGGGCACCTTTCCCCATCGATACGCAGTATTTT. It yields the protein CASIRAPFPIDTQYF. Complete variable domain (other parts from reference TRBV28 and TRBJ2-3): DVKVTQSSRYLVKRTGEKVFLECVQDMDHENMFWYRQDPGLGLRLIYFSYDVKMKEKGDIPEGYSVSREKKERFSLILESASTNQTSMYLCASIRAPFPIDTQYFGPGTRLTVL.

The chain employs TRBV10-3 and TRBJ2-7; 8 bases match TRBD1. CDR3 length: 12 amino acids. J was trimmed by 4 bases and V by 5 bases; bases with no gene match: 1. Germline V gene lookup returns CDR1 ENHRY and CDR2 SYGVKD. The chain's CDR3 is CAISRTGYEQYF. The CDR3, as DNA: TGTGCCATCAGTAGGACAGGGTACGAGCAGTACTTC.

V gene TRBV7-2 combines with J gene TRBJ1-2, with a possible D match to TRBD1 (5 bases). The length of the CDR3 is 15 residues. Per the germline V gene, CDR1 is SGHTA and CDR2 is FQGNSA. The ends were cut back, 2 bases at V and 4 bases at J, with 14 bases in the middle. The CDR3 DNA reads TGTGCCAGCAGCTTAAAGCAGGGTGGCCCCTATGGCTACACCTTC. It encodes CASSLKQGGPYGYTF. The complete variable domain, with remaining parts taken from reference TRBV7-2 and TRBJ1-2, reads GAGVSQSPSNKVTEKGKDVELRCDPISGHTALYWYRQSLGQGLEFLIYFQGNSAPDKSGLPSDRFSAERTGGSVSTLTIQRTQQEDSAVYLCASSLKQGGPYGYTFGSGTRLTVV.

This clone has only a few counts. J is TRBJ1-2 and V is TRBV27; maybe TRBD1 (5 bases). There are 15 residues in the CDR3. V lost 2 bases and J lost 2, with 12 bases in between. Germline CDR1 MNHEY, CDR2 SMNVEV (reference sequence). The CDR3 loop reads CASSLRGGVNYGYTF. CDR3 in DNA: TGTGCCAGCAGTTTAAGGGGTGGGGTAAACTATGGCTACACCTTC.

The V and J genes are TRBV27 and TRBJ2-7; D uncertain. V gave up 5 bases and J gave up 6 bases, with 11 bases separating them. From germline, CDR1 is MNHEY and CDR2 SMNVEV (reference sequence). CDR3 length equals 12 residues. CDR3 protein: CASSPRRSEQYF. The CDR3 DNA reads TGTGCCAGCAGTCCCCGCAGGTCCGAGCAGTACTTC.

The rearrangement links TRBV4-1 to TRBJ2-7; 10 bases agree with TRBD1. Trimming removed 1 base from V and 3 bases from J; junction bases left unmatched: 3. This CDR3 contains 15 residues. CDR1 and CDR2 from the germline V gene are MGHRA and YSYEKL. The CDR3: CASSQGQGALYEQYF. For the CDR3, the DNA is TGCGCCAGCAGCCAAGGACAGGGGGCCCTCTACGAGCAGTACTTC.

CDR3 nucleotides: TGTGCCAGTACTCGGGGTTATGACACTGAAGCTTTCTTT. Translating it yields CASTRGYDTEAFF. The chain recombines TRBV19 with TRBJ1-1; the D is unclear. Germline CDR1 is LNHDA and CDR2 is SQIVND (reference sequence). V dropped 7 bases and J dropped 3 bases, with 12 bases sitting between them. The CDR3 has 13 residues.

In its sample, this clone was seen many times. The chain is built from TRBV6-5 and TRBJ1-2; D is possibly TRBD1 (5 bases). CDR1 is MNHEY, CDR2 SVGAGI, per germline. Trimming stripped 0 bases from V and 8 bases from J, with 16 bases between. This CDR3 has 15 amino acids. This CDR3 is CASSYSNRNLEGYTF. CDR3 coding DNA: TGTGCCAGCAGTTACTCGAACAGGAATCTTGAGGGCTACACCTTC.

The chain employs TRBV19 and TRBJ2-2; D perhaps matches TRBD1 (5 bases). The CDR3 consists of 14 residues. Trimming cost V 8 bases and J 3 bases, with 13 bases left between them. Germline V CDR1 and CDR2: LNHDA, SQIVND (reference sequence). The CDR3 is CASQGQGHTGELFF. The CDR3 bases are TGTGCCAGTCAAGGGCAGGGTCACACCGGGGAGCTGTTTTTT.

The V gene is TRBV5-3, the J gene TRBJ2-3; 7 bases align to TRBD2. TRBV5-3 is an ORF, with its function uncertain. V trimming: 1 base; J trimming: 3 bases; junction bases outside the gene matches: 5. This CDR3 contains 15 residues. The CDR3 loop reads CARSLLGGGTDTQYF. CDR3 sequence (DNA): TGTGCCAGAAGCTTGTTGGGGGGGGGTACAGATACGCAGTATTTT.

The V gene is TRBV7-9, the J gene TRBJ2-3, with D unresolved. This CDR3 has 15 residues. V lost 2 bases and J 0 bases, leaving 9 bases between the germline ends. CDR1 SEHNR and CDR2 FQNEAQ come from the germline V gene (reference sequence). Here the CDR3 reads CASSLTASSTDTQYF. As DNA, the CDR3 is TGTGCCAGCAGCTTAACTGCCTCTAGCACAGATACGCAGTATTTT.

This clone was counted a few times. This chain connects TRBV7-2 to TRBJ2-5; D gene unclear. CDR1 and CDR2 from the germline V gene are SGHTA and FQGNSA. Trimming took off 1 base at V and 2 bases at J, with 5 bases between the two ends. CDR3 length: 13 residues. The DNA of the CDR3 is TGTGCCAGCAGCTTAGTACAACAAGAGACCCAGTACTTC. Amino acids: CASSLVQQETQYF.

The chain carries TRBV6-1 and TRBJ1-5; TRBD1 matches 10 bases. CDR1 is MNHNS and CDR2 is SASEGT in the germline V gene. The V and J ends lost 3 bases and 2 bases, in that order; junction bases with no gene match: 4. This CDR3 is built from 16 residues. The CDR3 reads CASSDDRGPGNQPQHF. The CDR3 DNA sequence: TGTGCCAGCAGTGATGACAGGGGGCCCGGCAATCAGCCCCAGCATTTT.

This CDR3 reads CASSFGQGVVSPLHF. The CDR3 DNA reads TGTGCCAGCAGTTTTGGACAGGGGGTAGTTTCACCCCTCCACTTT. The chain recombines TRBV27 with TRBJ1-6, with 10 bases matching TRBD1. CDR3 size: 15 residues. Unmatched junction bases numbered 5, after V lost 3 bases and J lost 9 bases. Per germline, CDR1 MNHEY and CDR2 SMNVEV (reference sequence).

This CDR3 is CASSLVGGGSTDTQYF. In nucleotides, the CDR3 is TGTGCCAGCAGCTTAGTAGGCGGGGGTAGCACAGATACGCAGTATTTT. The rearrangement joins TRBV7-2 to TRBJ2-3; TRBD2 matches 7 bases. From germline, CDR1 is SGHTA and CDR2 FQGNSA. With 1 base clipped from V and 0 bases from J, the junction kept 4 bases outside the gene matches. The CDR3 contains 16 residues.

The V gene is TRBV27, the J gene TRBJ2-3; TRBD2 matches at 8 bases. From germline, CDR1 is MNHEY and CDR2 SMNVEV (reference sequence). The CDR3 runs 13 residues. Losses at the gene ends were 3 bases for V and 7 bases for J; bases not matched to a gene: 3. CDR3 DNA: TGTGCCAGCAGTTTGCGGGAGGTGAATACGCAGTATTTT. It translates to CASSLREVNTQYF.

The chain has TRBV28 and TRBJ1-4; TRBD1 matches 7 bases. V lost 4 bases to trimming and J lost 6 bases; unmatched junction nucleotides: 2. CDR1 MDHEN and CDR2 SYDVKM come from the germline V gene. This CDR3 spans 13 amino acids. The CDR3 bases are TGTGCCAGCAGTTCTGGACAGGATGAAAAACTGTTTTTT. Translation gives CASSSGQDEKLFF.